This T cell receptor beta chain was retrieved from a study of T cell repertoires in cytomegalovirus infection. Whole-study context: In the study, CMV epitopes included recently identified HLA-C-restricted and well-studied HLA-B-restricted ones. Through public TCR beta signatures, both CMV infection and matching HLA type were indicated. The study's findings and limits: Dominant in the ex vivo response were TCR beta clonotypes restricted by HLA-C and specific for CMV.

The CDR3 length is 14 residues. Trimming left V 6 bases short and J 5 bases short, with 14 bases between. CDR1 and CDR2 from the germline V gene are LGHNA and YNFKEQ. MiXCR, run by TCRdb on the reads, gives a single entry per CDR3 protein. The sample lists 300,000 to 400,000 distinct CDR3 sequences; just under 25% were seen once. A note on this clonotype: Its specificity is not known.

The genes are TRBV4-2 and TRBJ2-1, with a tentative D call TRBD1 (5 bases). Sequencing was performed on cultured PBMCs, taken from culture after CMV antigen stimulation. The TCR was taken from a human donor in good health (CMV status not recorded). Some clones in this sample may be carry-over from other donors' samples. CDR3: CASSPRTPNNEQFF. Here the CDR3 DNA reads TGTGCCAGCAGTCCTCGGACACCAAACAATGAGCAGTTCTTC.